This TCR beta chain was identified in a study of T-cell memory formation after mild COVID-19. Study in general: TCR clustering was largely donor specific.

Whole-study results and caveats: Pre-infection memory showed some responding clones, and this suggested that cross-reactive memory joined.

TCRdb re-derived calls from the 5' RACE reads in MiXCR, one entry per CDR3 protein. This sample yields more than 80,000 distinct CDR3 sequences, of which approximately 15% are seen a single time; 28% belongs to the top ten. This CDR3 is 17 amino acids long. V dropped 6 bases and J dropped 0; count of bases not matched to a gene: 11. This clonotype was recorded a few times. Its antigen is not known. The sample consisted of PBMCs or a T cell subset sorted from them (not recorded which). The V call is TRBV12-3 or TRBV12-4, the J call TRBJ2-7; TRBD1 aligns across 10 bases. This TCR derives from an adult woman who had mild COVID-19 (a few samples of this study predate the infection). Cell type and time point are not known. CDR3 sequence: CASSRGDRGWGSYEQYF. Here the CDR3 DNA reads TGTGCCAGCAGCCGGGGGGACAGGGGCTGGGGCTCCTACGAGCAGTACTTC.